The sequence of this TCR beta chain was determined in a study of blood T cells in healthy people across ages. The wider study: The capture of about one barcoded beta molecule per two T cells was achieved by template switching.

Using a J-beta primer mix together with a sample-barcoded 5' primer, a second PCR was run for about 6 to 11 cycles. TCRdb reanalysed the 5' RACE reads using MiXCR and keeps one entry per CDR3 protein. The sample lists 1.5 million to 2 million distinct CDR3 sequences; around 48% were seen once. V lost 1 base to trimming and J lost 1 base, with 7 bases between them. The germline CDR1 and CDR2 sequences are MGHRA and YSYEKL. The CDR3 is 14 residues long. Every donor contributed around 10 milliliters of peripheral blood by blood draw. The source material was blood. The clonotype comes from a woman aged 35 to 49 in good health. J is TRBJ1-1 and V is TRBV4-1; D remains unclear. CDR3 sequence (DNA): TGCGCCAGCAGCCAAGGGAGGTGGAACACTGAAGCTTTCTTT. Translated: CASSQGRWNTEAFF.